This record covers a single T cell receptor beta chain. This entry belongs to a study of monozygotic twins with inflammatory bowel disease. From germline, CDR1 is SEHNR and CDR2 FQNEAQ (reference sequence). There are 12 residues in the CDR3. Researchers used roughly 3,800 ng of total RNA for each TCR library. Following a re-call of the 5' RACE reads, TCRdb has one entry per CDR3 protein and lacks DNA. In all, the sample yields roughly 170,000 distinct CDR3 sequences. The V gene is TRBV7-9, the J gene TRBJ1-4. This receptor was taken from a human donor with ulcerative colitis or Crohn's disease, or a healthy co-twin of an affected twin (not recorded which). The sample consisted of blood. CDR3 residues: CASSLGNEKLFF.